A selection of T cell receptor beta chains follows, all from one sample in a study of PD-1 blockade in classical Hodgkin lymphoma. Only in-frame clones appear in the TCRdb table, and some are missing; sequencing was by immunoSEQ multiplex PCR. The table lists about 32,000 clones, about four fifths of them singletons, with 32% in the top ten. The sample consisted of peripheral blood mononuclear cells (PBMCs), taken at baseline. The receptors originated from a human donor with classical Hodgkin lymphoma. The conserved cysteine and the conserved F or W are not part of the CDR3 here.

V	CDR3
TRBV28	ASSLQTGALYGYT
TRBV5-8	ASSPGTETSTDTQY
TRBV5-1	ASKQSPGPQETQY
TRBV5-1	ASSFLGDNEQF
TRBV20-1	SAELNTEAF
TRBV2	ASNLQGGEGELF
TRBV5-1	ASSLDGDATNEKLF
TRBV9	ASSVAPTETYEQY
TRBV18	ASSHGTSSTDTQY
TRBV7-9	ASTPMADLMGYT
TRBV18	ASSPLTGTGYEQY
TRBV5-1	ASSPESYSNQPQH
TRBV5-1	ASSLQTGKGNYGYT
TRBV19	ASNKAGTEAWYGYT
TRBV7-8	ASSPRRGTDTQY
TRBV5-4	ASSPRTGSGELF
TRBV18	ASSPGQRPNTEAF
TRBV6-5	ASSYSMKGGTEAF
TRBV7-2	ASRGEVAGGHEQF
TRBV6-1	ASSEYSLGQGILALH
TRBV5-1	ASSYPVIEGNEQF
TRBV18	ASSRAGKRTDTQY
TRBV5-6	ASSRGWDSTVGELF
TRBV15	ATSRTVIYSNQPQH
TRBV27	ASSPSIQETQY
TRBV5-1	ASSPQPRGQGSLYGYT
TRBV27	ASSSELRRGQGEHEQY
TRBV7-2	ASSPQGYGYT
TRBV15	ATSSSPGSRAYEQY
TRBV21-1	AGETGDTEAF